The 31 T cell receptor beta chains presented below share a single source sample, sequenced in a study of control samples from healthy donors and cancer patients. Assay used: immunoSEQ multiplex PCR; TCRdb lists only in-frame clones, some missing. The data show about 58,000 clones, 87% seen once. Material: PBMCs. The receptors here all came from a woman aged 60 to 75 with lung cancer.

This clone was seen a single time. The chain is built from TRBV16 and TRBJ2-7; TRBD1 agrees at 7 bases. The CDR3 length is 14 residues. Germline loops: CDR1 KGHSY, CDR2 FQNENV. After removal of 1 base from V and 11 bases from J, the junction contained 11 bases not matched to a gene. The CDR3 loop reads CASSQLGVTGDKYF. CDR3 bases: TGTGCCAGCAGCCAATTAGGAGTCACAGGGGATAAGTACTTC.

By sample share, this clone is medium-sized. The CDR3 protein is CASSGGNNNQPQHF. In nucleotides, the CDR3 is TGTGCCAGCAGTGGCGGAAACAACAATCAGCCCCAGCATTTT. J is TRBJ1-5 and V is TRBV2; no clear D gene. The V and J ends lost 4 bases and 3 bases respectively, with 10 bases between them. The CDR3 has 14 amino acids. From germline, CDR1 is SNHLY and CDR2 FYNNEI.

This clone showed up just a few times. This chain links TRBV7-9 with TRBJ2-1, with 13 bases that match TRBD2. The CDR3 has 15 residues. Germline lookup yields CDR1 SEHNR and CDR2 FQNEAQ (reference sequence). V shed 6 bases, J shed 8 bases, and the junction held 7 bases outside the gene matches. Written as DNA, the CDR3 is TGTGCCAGCAGAGGAACTAGCGGGAGGGCCCATGAGCAGTTCTTC. Its translation: CASRGTSGRAHEQFF.

This chain uses TRBV9 with TRBJ2-7; 8 nucleotides line up with TRBD1. V was pared by 0 bases and J by 2 bases, with 7 bases of the junction left unmatched. The CDR3 is made up of 16 amino acids. From germline, CDR1 is SGDLS and CDR2 YYNGEE. The DNA for the CDR3 is TGTGCCAGCAGCGTAGCAGCGACAGGGGACACCTACGAGCAGTACTTC. It codes for CASSVAATGDTYEQYF.

The rearrangement links TRBV7-3 to TRBJ2-1; tentative D call: TRBD2 (6 bases). Per germline, CDR1 SGHTA and CDR2 FQGTGA. CDR3 size: 16 residues. V shed 4 bases and J shed 0 bases, with 13 bases lying between them. Here the CDR3 reads CASSSYGTASYNEQFF. CDR3 DNA sequence: TGTGCCAGCAGCTCATACGGGACTGCCTCCTACAATGAGCAGTTCTTC.

The V call is TRBV3-1 (or the pseudogene TRBV3-2), the J call TRBJ2-7; D may be TRBD1 (6 bases). V shed 4 bases and J shed 0 bases, with 13 bases lying between them. The germline V gene encodes CDR1 LGHDT and CDR2 YNNKEL (reference sequence). CDR3 length equals 15 residues. The CDR3 DNA follows: TGTGCCAGCAGCCCCGATTCCAGGGGCTCCTACGAGCAGTACTTC. Translating it yields CASSPDSRGSYEQYF.

The chain couples TRBV21-1 to TRBJ2-7; the D call TRBD1 from the table was never checked on the DNA. TRBV21-1 is given as a pseudogene. The CDR3 totals 13 residues. The CDR3 DNA reads as TGTGCCAGCTCGGGGACAGGGGACTACGAGCAGTACTTC. This translates into CASSGTGDYEQYF.

The V gene is TRBV18, the J gene TRBJ2-2, with D perhaps matching TRBD1 (5 bases). The CDR3 runs 16 residues. CDR1 and CDR2 (germline): KGHSH, LQKENI. The V and J ends lost 2 bases and 1 base respectively, with 11 bases between them. CDR3 residues: CASSPMDIENTGELFF. Here the CDR3 DNA reads TGTGCCAGCTCACCAATGGACATCGAGAACACCGGGGAGCTGTTTTTT.

This sequence joins TRBV6-5 and TRBJ1-1; possible D gene TRBD1, 5 bases. CDR1 is MNHEY, CDR2 SVGAGI, per germline. This CDR3 is built from 14 residues. With 3 bases removed from V and 2 bases from J, the gap between germline ends came to 10 bases. Written as DNA, the CDR3 is TGTGCCAGCAGTTATACGAGGGGTAACACTGAAGCTTTCTTT. Translating it yields CASSYTRGNTEAFF.

The chain links TRBV9 to TRBJ1-1; D may be TRBD1 (6 bases). Germline CDR1 is SGDLS and CDR2 is YYNGEE. Trimming shortened V by 4 bases and J by 7 bases, and 14 bases separated the two germline ends. The CDR3 extends over 13 amino acids. CDR3 residues: CASSTHTTGEAFF. The CDR3 coding sequence is TGTGCCAGCAGCACTCATACGACAGGTGAAGCTTTCTTT. Full variable domain (outside the CDR3, taken from reference TRBV9 and TRBJ1-1): DSGVTQTPKHLITATGQRVTLRCSPRSGDLSVYWYQQSLDQGLQFLIQYYNGEERAKGNILERFSAQQFPDLHSELNLSSLELGDSALYFCASSTHTTGEAFFGQGTRLTVV.

The chain has TRBV3-1 (or the pseudogene TRBV3-2) and TRBJ1-1, with D unclear. This CDR3 spans 13 amino acids. Germline-derived CDR1 and CDR2 are LGHDT and YNNKEL (reference sequence). Trimming stripped 6 bases from V and 2 bases from J, with 10 bases between. CDR3 nucleotides: TGTGCCAGCAGTTCTCAGAGAAACACTGAAGCTTTCTTT. Residues: CASSSQRNTEAFF.

This sequence joins TRBV19 and TRBJ1-4; weak D call: TRBD1 (5 bases). Looked up from germline, CDR1 is LNHDA and CDR2 is SQIVND (reference sequence). This CDR3 contains 14 residues. Trimming took 7 bases from V and 10 from J, leaving 19 bases between them. CDR3 bases: TGTGCCAGTAAAAGGGACGCCACAAGCGGAAAACTGTTTTTT. Translated: CASKRDATSGKLFF.

The chain is built from TRBV7-8 and TRBJ2-5; TRBD1 aligns across 7 bases. The V segment lost 4 bases and the J segment 5 bases; nucleotides outside the gene matches: 10. Germline assignment: CDR1 SGHVS and CDR2 FQNEAQ. The length of the CDR3 is 15 residues. CDR3 nucleotide sequence: TGTGCCAGCAGCTCGACGACAGGGATATGGGAGACCCAGTACTTC. It translates to CASSSTTGIWETQYF.

Worth noting for this clone: Other DNA sequences in this specimen translate into the identical CDR3. This chain connects TRBV7-2 to TRBJ2-2, with D possibly called TRBD1 or TRBD2 (7 bases each). The CDR3 sequence is 17 residues long. Germline loops: CDR1 SGHTA, CDR2 FQGNSA. V lost 6 bases to trimming and J lost 4 bases, with 21 bases between them. Here the CDR3 reads CASSSGWGRGGTGELFF. For the CDR3, the DNA is TGTGCCAGCAGTTCAGGGTGGGGCAGGGGGGGCACCGGGGAGCTGTTTTTT.

This chain links TRBV5-4 with TRBJ2-7; the D gene is possibly TRBD2 (5 bases). CDR3 length equals 13 residues. Per the germline V gene, CDR1 is SGHNT and CDR2 is YYREEE (reference sequence). V shed 1 base and J shed 8 bases, with 13 bases lying between them. CDR3 loop: CASSLPSQNQQYF. The CDR3 nucleotides read TGTGCCAGCAGCTTGCCTAGCCAAAACCAGCAGTACTTC.

This chain uses TRBV19 with TRBJ1-1; D remains unclear. CDR3 size: 15 residues. Germline V CDR1 and CDR2: LNHDA, SQIVND (reference sequence). V lost 3 bases and J lost 1, with 12 bases in between. The DNA of the CDR3 is TGTGCCAGTAGTATTGTAGGGATAGGGAACACTGAAGCTTTCTTT. Amino acid sequence: CASSIVGIGNTEAFF.

This chain uses TRBV7-2 with TRBJ2-7; D call uncertain. Trimming stripped 2 bases from V and 0 bases from J, with 8 bases between. This CDR3 has 14 residues. Per the germline V gene, CDR1 is SGHTA and CDR2 is FQGNSA. In DNA form, the CDR3 reads TGTGCCAGCAGCTTAATACGGTTCTCCTACGAGCAGTACTTC. Amino acids: CASSLIRFSYEQYF.

The chain has TRBV5-4 and TRBJ1-4; 7 nucleotides agree with TRBD1. Trimming at V came to 0 bases and at J to 8 bases, leaving 7 bases not matched to a gene. The V gene's germline CDR1 is SGHNT and CDR2 YYREEE (reference sequence). The CDR3 has 15 amino acids. The CDR3 loop reads CASSLGTGVYEKLFF. DNA of the CDR3: TGTGCCAGCAGCTTGGGTACAGGGGTTTACGAAAAACTGTTTTTT.

This chain uses TRBV19 with TRBJ1-4; 8 bases are shared with TRBD1. Germline CDR1 is LNHDA and CDR2 is SQIVND (reference sequence). There are 16 residues in the CDR3. The V gene end was trimmed by 4 bases and the J gene end by 6 bases; junction bases not matched to a gene: 10. CDR3 bases: TGTGCCAGTAGTAGCCCAGGGGGCTCGGCCCATGAAAAACTGTTTTTT. Amino acids: CASSSPGGSAHEKLFF. The complete variable domain, with remaining parts taken from reference TRBV19 and TRBJ1-4, reads DGGITQSPKYLFRKEGQNVTLSCEQNLNHDAMYWYRQDPGQGLRLIYYSQIVNDFQKGDIAEGYSVSREKKESFPLTVTSAQKNPTAFYLCASSSPGGSAHEKLFFGSGTQLSVL.

This rearrangement joins TRBV7-2 to TRBJ1-5; a possible D gene is TRBD1 (5 bases). The length of the CDR3 is 15 residues. Looked up from germline, CDR1 is SGHTA and CDR2 is FQGNSA. V lost 2 bases to trimming and J lost 5 bases, with 13 bases between them. The CDR3 is CASSLNWGVDQPQHF. CDR3 DNA sequence: TGTGCCAGCAGCTTAAACTGGGGGGTGGATCAGCCCCAGCATTTT.

The chain employs TRBV9 and TRBJ2-1; D remains unclear. Germline V gene data show CDR1 as SGDLS and CDR2 as YYNGEE. V shed 0 bases and J shed 4 bases, with 8 bases lying between them. CDR3 size: 14 residues. DNA for the CDR3: TGTGCCAGCAGCGTAGGGTCTGGATACAATGAGCAGTTCTTC. Its translation: CASSVGSGYNEQFF. Based on the CDR3 plus reference TRBV9 and TRBJ2-1, the full variable domain is DSGVTQTPKHLITATGQRVTLRCSPRSGDLSVYWYQQSLDQGLQFLIQYYNGEERAKGNILERFSAQQFPDLHSELNLSSLELGDSALYFCASSVGSGYNEQFFGPGTRLTVL.

The rearrangement links TRBV5-1 to TRBJ2-1; TRBD1 might be the D (6 bases). Germline CDR1 SGHRS, CDR2 YFSETQ. V lost 6 bases and J lost 6, with 13 bases in between. The CDR3 is made up of 13 amino acids. CDR3 sequence reads: CASNLQGANEQFF. CDR3 nucleotides: TGCGCCAGCAACTTACAGGGTGCCAATGAGCAGTTCTTC. Full variable domain (outside the CDR3, taken from reference TRBV5-1 and TRBJ2-1): KAGVTQTPRYLIKTRGQQVTLSCSPISGHRSVSWYQQTPGQGLQFLFEYFSETQRNKGNFPGRFSGRQFSNSRSEMNVSTLELGDSALYLCASNLQGANEQFFGPGTRLTVL.

The chain links TRBV28 to TRBJ1-2, with 7 bases fitting TRBD1. Germline CDR1 and CDR2: MDHEN and SYDVKM. Trimming removed 5 bases from V and 4 bases from J; junction bases left unmatched: 4. The CDR3 length is 13 residues. In DNA, the CDR3 is TGTGCCAGCAGTCAGGGGGAAGGCTATGGCTACACCTTC. The encoded protein is CASSQGEGYGYTF.

J is TRBJ1-5 and V is TRBV7-8; TRBD1 might be the D (5 bases). This CDR3 contains 16 residues. The germline V gene encodes CDR1 SGHVS and CDR2 FQNEAQ. The V gene lost 1 base and the J gene lost 2 bases, with 12 bases spanning the gap. Here the CDR3 reads CASSLEGTGGNQPQHF. For the CDR3, the DNA is TGTGCCAGCAGCTTAGAGGGGACGGGAGGCAATCAGCCCCAGCATTTT.

This sequence joins TRBV11-2 and TRBJ2-1, with TRBD2 matching over 8 bases. Per the germline V gene, CDR1 is SGHAT and CDR2 is FQNNGV. The trim removed 1 base at V and 9 bases at J, leaving 11 bases unmatched. CDR3 length: 16 amino acids. The CDR3 DNA reads as TGTGCCAGCAGCTTAGCTAGCGGGCCCACCCGGGGTGAGCAGTTCTTC. It yields the protein CASSLASGPTRGEQFF.

The table lists this clone with a few counts. This sequence joins TRBV7-3 and TRBJ2-1, with a possible D match to TRBD2 (6 bases). The CDR3 extends over 15 amino acids. Trimming cost V 3 bases and J 0 bases, with 9 bases left between them. The germline CDR1 and CDR2 sequences are SGHTA and FQGTGA. CDR3 nucleotides: TGTGCCAGCAGCTTGGGACTGAGCTCCTACAATGAGCAGTTCTTC. It encodes CASSLGLSSYNEQFF.

This chain connects TRBV9 to TRBJ2-7; no clear D gene. Germline loops: CDR1 SGDLS, CDR2 YYNGEE. The CDR3 sequence is 12 residues long. V lost 3 bases to trimming and J lost 2 bases, with 6 bases between them. The CDR3 nucleotides read TGTGCCAGCAGCGATCGACCCTACGAGCAGTACTTC. It encodes CASSDRPYEQYF.

V is TRBV6-5 and J is TRBJ2-7; tentatively, D is TRBD1 (6 bases). CDR1 is MNHEY, CDR2 SVGAGI, per germline. V was clipped by 6 bases and J by 0 bases, with 12 bases between them. The CDR3 runs 14 residues. CDR3 coding DNA: TGTGCCAGCAGGCCGGGACATAACTCCTACGAGCAGTACTTC. Its translation: CASRPGHNSYEQYF.

The chain joins TRBV6-5 to TRBJ1-2; 9 nucleotides agree with TRBD1. The CDR3 sequence is 13 residues long. The germline V gene has CDR1 MNHEY and CDR2 SVGAGI. Trimming removed 8 bases from V and 4 bases from J; junction bases left unmatched: 5. CDR3 nucleotides: TGTGCCAGCTGGAAGGGACAGGGCTATGGCTACACCTTC. It yields the protein CASWKGQGYGYTF.

The chain recombines TRBV7-2 with TRBJ1-2, with TRBD1 matching 9 bases. With 4 bases clipped from V and 3 bases from J, the junction kept 6 bases outside the gene matches. The germline CDR1 and CDR2 sequences are SGHTA and FQGNSA. The CDR3 runs to 15 residues. Written as DNA, the CDR3 is TGTGCCAGCAGCTCCTCCGGGACAGGGCACTATGGCTACACCTTC. Amino acid sequence: CASSSSGTGHYGYTF.

The chain employs TRBV2 and TRBJ1-6, with 7 bases lining up with TRBD1. Unmatched junction bases numbered 9, after V lost 6 bases and J lost 10 bases. CDR3 size: 14 residues. From germline, CDR1 is SNHLY and CDR2 FYNNEI. CDR3 coding DNA: TGTGCCAGCAGCCGGGGCACAGGGGCCTCACCCCTCCACTTT. It yields the protein CASSRGTGASPLHF. Full variable domain (rest looked up from reference TRBV2 and TRBJ1-6): EPEVTQTPSHQVTQMGQEVILRCVPISNHLYFYWYRQILGQKVEFLVSFYNNEISEKSEIFDDQFSVERPDGSNFTLKIRSTKLEDSAMYFCASSRGTGASPLHFGNGTRLTVT.